A selection of T cell receptor beta chains follows, all from one sample in a study of CD8 T cells in Susac syndrome. MiXCR, run by TCRdb on the immunoSEQ multiplex PCR reads, gives a single entry per CDR3 protein. In the table there are fewer than 80,000 distinct CDR3 sequences, just under 95% of which are singletons. Sequenced sample: CD8+ T cells from PBMCs. The source of these receptors is a human donor in good health. Both conserved end residues are part of each CDR3. D genes are given only for firm matches. For some rows the clone size is stated as once, few or many, or as a class when expanded; others skip it.

abundance | j_gene | v_gene | d_gene | CDR3aa | CDR3nt
. | TRBJ2-3 | TRBV6-2/TRBV6-3 | . | CASSYRGAGDTQYF | TGTGCCAGCAGTTACAGAGGGGCGGGAGATACGCAGTATTTT
. | TRBJ2-1 | TRBV9 | TRBD1 | CASSVARTGGNEQFF | TGTGCCAGCAGCGTAGCTCGGACAGGGGGGAATGAGCAGTTCTTC
. | TRBJ2-1 | TRBV7-2 | TRBD2 | CASSFTSVNEQFF | TGTGCCAGCAGCTTCACTAGCGTCAATGAGCAGTTCTTC
. | TRBJ2-3 | TRBV20-1 | TRBD2 | CSARGWLAGGDLTDTQYF | TGCAGTGCTAGAGGGTGGCTAGCGGGGGGGGATCTCACAGATACGCAGTATTTT
. | TRBJ1-5 | TRBV12-3/TRBV12-4 | . | CASSFQEVSDNQPQHF | TGTGCCAGCAGTTTCCAGGAGGTATCAGATAATCAGCCCCAGCATTTT
once | TRBJ2-5 | TRBV7-8 | TRBD2 | CASSQRPSGDETQYF | TGTGCCAGCAGCCAAAGGCCTAGCGGGGATGAGACCCAGTACTTC
. | TRBJ2-6 | TRBV6-5 | . | CASSYSASWGASSGANVLTF | TGTGCCAGCAGTTACTCGGCCTCGTGGGGGGCCTCCTCTGGGGCCAACGTCCTGACTTTC
. | TRBJ2-1 | TRBV27 | . | CATLEQFF | TGTGCCACCCTGGAGCAGTTCTTC
. | TRBJ1-6 | TRBV2 | TRBD1 | CASRGQGYNSPLHF | TGTGCCAGCAGGGGACAGGGCTATAATTCACCCCTCCACTTT
. | TRBJ1-1 | TRBV27 | TRBD1 | CASSPGTGVETEAFF | TGTGCCAGCAGTCCCGGGACAGGGGTAGAGACTGAAGCTTTCTTT
. | TRBJ2-1 | TRBV28 | TRBD2 | CASSPGGGAEQFF | TGTGCCAGCAGCCCTGGCGGGGGGGCTGAGCAGTTCTTC
. | TRBJ2-2 | TRBV23-1 | . | CASSQETDPTGELFF | TGCGCCAGCAGTCAAGAGACAGACCCTACCGGGGAGCTGTTTTTT
. | TRBJ1-1 | TRBV3-1 | . | CASSPDENTEAFF | TGTGCCAGCAGCCCGGACGAGAACACTGAAGCTTTCTTT
. | TRBJ2-3 | TRBV4-1 | . | CASSLFLTDTQYF | TGCGCCAGCAGCCTTTTCCTCACAGATACGCAGTATTTT
. | TRBJ1-2 | TRBV24-1 | . | CATRDIQGYTF | TGTGCCACCCGGGACATTCAGGGCTACACCTTC
. | TRBJ1-5 | TRBV7-9 | . | CASSLGRQPQHF | TGTGCCAGCAGCTTAGGACGGCAGCCCCAGCATTTT
. | TRBJ2-4 | TRBV7-2 | TRBD2 | CASSFPTSGGTIAKNIQYF | TGTGCCAGCAGCTTTCCGACTAGCGGGGGTACTATAGCCAAAAACATTCAGTACTTC
. | TRBJ2-2 | TRBV7-8 | . | CASSLRDNRELFF | TGTGCCAGCAGCCTCAGGGACAACCGGGAGCTGTTTTTT
once | TRBJ2-7 | TRBV27 | . | CASSLSGTRYEQYF | TGTGCCAGCAGTTTATCCGGGACCCGATACGAGCAGTACTTC
. | TRBJ2-1 | TRBV4-1 | TRBD2 | CASSQDTSGIYNEQFF | TGCGCCAGCAGCCAAGACACTAGCGGGATTTACAATGAGCAGTTCTTC
few | TRBJ2-1 | TRBV2 | . | CASSQRGNEQFF | TGTGCCAGCAGTCAGAGGGGCAATGAGCAGTTCTTC
. | TRBJ2-3 | TRBV7-9 | TRBD2 | CASSPRLAGDTDTQYF | TGTGCCAGCAGCCCCAGACTAGCGGGGGACACAGATACGCAGTATTTT
. | TRBJ2-2 | TRBV13 | . | CASSSRQVDGELFF | TGTGCCAGCAGTTCTCGACAGGTGGACGGGGAGCTGTTTTTT
. | TRBJ1-5 | TRBV5-6 | . | CASTLGPPGAQPQHF | TGTGCCAGCACCTTGGGACCTCCGGGGGCTCAGCCCCAGCATTTT
. | TRBJ2-7 | TRBV9 | . | CASSGRSYEQYF | TGTGCCAGCAGCGGACGCTCCTACGAGCAGTACTTC
. | TRBJ2-1 | TRBV12-3/TRBV12-4 | . | CASSHTGFDNEQFF | TGTGCCAGCAGCCATACAGGGTTCGACAATGAGCAGTTCTTC
once | TRBJ2-7 | TRBV28 | . | CASSDTGIPEQYF | TGTGCCAGCAGTGATACAGGGATCCCCGAGCAGTACTTC
. | TRBJ2-7 | TRBV29-1 | . | CSGGGGPYEQYF | TGCAGCGGGGGAGGGGGCCCCTACGAGCAGTACTTC
. | TRBJ2-5 | TRBV7-2 | . | CASSLGGPETQYF | TGTGCCAGCAGCCTGGGGGGGCCAGAGACCCAGTACTTC
. | TRBJ2-3 | TRBV5-1 | . | CASLEVGGTDTQYF | TGCGCCAGCTTGGAGGTGGGGGGCACAGATACGCAGTATTTT
once | TRBJ2-1 | TRBV13 | TRBD2 | CASSVGWGLAGGDNEQFF | TGTGCCAGCAGCGTCGGTTGGGGACTAGCGGGGGGAGACAATGAGCAGTTCTTC
. | TRBJ2-2 | TRBV4-3 | . | CASSLDTITGELFF | TGCGCCAGCAGCTTGGACACTATAACCGGGGAGCTGTTTTTT
. | TRBJ1-1 | TRBV7-9 | . | CASSFPAGVNTEAFF | TGTGCCAGCAGCTTCCCAGCCGGAGTGAACACTGAAGCTTTCTTT
. | TRBJ2-2 | TRBV19 | . | CASSIMNTGELFF | TGTGCCAGTAGTATCATGAACACCGGGGAGCTGTTTTTT
. | TRBJ2-5 | TRBV4-1 | TRBD2 | CASSQLTGGSQETQYF | TGCGCCAGCAGCCAGCTTACCGGGGGGTCCCAAGAGACCCAGTACTTC
. | TRBJ1-2 | TRBV29-1 | . | CSVEGRVDGYTF | TGCAGCGTTGAAGGCAGGGTGGACGGCTACACCTTC
. | TRBJ2-1 | TRBV24-1 | . | CATISSYNEQFF | TGTGCCACCATCAGCTCCTACAATGAGCAGTTCTTC
. | TRBJ2-5 | TRBV4-1 | . | CASSQEWVGVQETQYF | TGCGCCAGCAGCCAAGAATGGGTAGGGGTACAAGAGACCCAGTACTTC
. | TRBJ2-5 | TRBV9 | TRBD2 | CASSVSSGRRGETQYF | TGTGCCAGCAGCGTTTCTAGCGGGCGGCGGGGGGAGACCCAGTACTTC
. | TRBJ2-2 | TRBV7-9 | TRBD2 | CASSVAGTRNTGELFF | TGTGCCAGCAGCGTCGCCGGGACTAGGAACACCGGGGAGCTGTTTTTT
. | TRBJ1-1 | TRBV30 | . | CAWSVGWDTEAFF | TGTGCCTGGAGTGTAGGTTGGGACACTGAAGCTTTCTTT
. | TRBJ2-2 | TRBV7-9 | . | CASSLDFGELFF | TGTGCCAGCAGCTTAGATTTCGGGGAGCTGTTTTTT
. | TRBJ2-3 | TRBV6-4 | . | CASSEAGTTDTQYF | TGTGCCAGCAGTGAAGCGGGTACCACAGATACGCAGTATTTT
. | TRBJ2-1 | TRBV13 | . | CASSTRGFIEQFF | TGTGCCAGCAGCACCCGAGGCTTCATTGAGCAGTTCTTC
once | TRBJ2-1 | TRBV14 | TRBD1 | CASSPWTGMNEQFF | TGTGCCAGCAGCCCCTGGACAGGGATGAATGAGCAGTTCTTC
. | TRBJ1-2 | TRBV19 | . | CASTDPGAGGYGYTF | TGTGCCAGTACCGATCCAGGGGCGGGTGGCTATGGCTACACCTTC
. | TRBJ2-1 | TRBV9 | TRBD2 | CASQRGGSYNEQFF | TGTGCCAGCCAGCGGGGGGGATCCTACAATGAGCAGTTCTTC
. | TRBJ1-1 | TRBV3-1 | TRBD1 | CASRRQGVTEAFF | TGTGCCAGCAGACGACAGGGGGTCACTGAAGCTTTCTTT
. | TRBJ2-5 | TRBV9 | TRBD2 | CASSVGERGGGETQYF | TGTGCCAGCAGCGTAGGAGAGCGGGGGGGCGGAGAGACCCAGTACTTC
. | TRBJ2-1 | TRBV3-1 | . | CASSSLSGSNEQFF | TGTGCCAGCAGCTCCCTCTCGGGGAGCAATGAGCAGTTCTTC
. | TRBJ2-3 | TRBV24-1 | . | CATSDLGTDTQYF | TGTGCCACCAGTGATCTGGGGACAGATACGCAGTATTTT
. | TRBJ2-7 | TRBV3-1 | . | CASSQDMGVSYEQYF | TGTGCCAGCAGCCAAGATATGGGCGTTTCCTACGAGCAGTACTTC
. | TRBJ1-1 | TRBV7-2 | . | CASMDSLNTEAFF | TGTGCCAGCATGGACAGTTTGAACACTGAAGCTTTCTTT
once | TRBJ2-2 | TRBV3-1 | . | CASSQEQGWTGELFF | TGTGCCAGCAGCCAAGAACAGGGATGGACCGGGGAGCTGTTTTTT
. | TRBJ2-3 | TRBV18 | TRBD2 | CASSLAGGLPSTDTQYF | TGTGCCAGCTCCCTAGCGGGGGGGCTACCTAGCACAGATACGCAGTATTTT
. | TRBJ2-4 | TRBV6-9 | . | CASSSRHVTKNIQYF | TGTGCCAGCAGTAGCCGACACGTAACCAAAAACATTCAGTACTTC
. | TRBJ2-1 | TRBV2 | . | CASSEKGGSYNEQFF | TGTGCCAGCAGTGAAAAAGGGGGATCCTACAATGAGCAGTTCTTC
. | TRBJ2-1 | TRBV30 | TRBD2 | CAWSDVTSGGFFNEQFF | TGTGCCTGGAGTGATGTGACTAGCGGGGGGTTCTTCAATGAGCAGTTCTTC
. | TRBJ1-2 | TRBV5-8 | . | CASSLAGGVYGYTF | TGTGCCAGCAGCTTGGCTGGAGGCGTATATGGCTACACCTTC
. | TRBJ2-7 | TRBV5-4 | TRBD1 | CASSSKGQPSYEQYF | TGTGCCAGCAGTTCGAAGGGACAGCCGTCCTACGAGCAGTACTTC